The clone carrying this T cell receptor beta chain has more than one count but fewer than ten. What it binds is not known. Amplification by 5'RACE using constant-segment primers produced TCR alpha and TCR beta cDNA libraries that carried sample barcodes and UMIs. One entry per CDR3 protein results from TCRdb running MiXCR on the 5' RACE reads. The sample records some 110,000 distinct CDR3 sequences, about an eighth being singletons. Germline assignment: CDR1 SQVTM and CDR2 ANQGSEA. V lost 1 base and J lost 5, with 6 bases in between. CDR3 length: 11 amino acids. This sample is part of a study of T-cell memory formation after mild COVID-19. Study context: Clusters were largely donor specific. Overall study findings and caveats: Clones which contracted sat mainly in CM and EM if CD4+, and in EMRA if CD8+. Among clones contracting day 15 to 85, CD4/CD8 was balanced, whereas later expanders leaned CD4+.

The origin of this receptor is an adult woman who had mild COVID-19 (a few samples of this study predate the infection). Cell type and time point are not known. The material sequenced was PBMCs or a T cell subset sorted from them (not recorded which). V usage is TRBV29-1 and J usage is TRBJ2-7, with D unresolved. CDR3: CSVEGRNEQYF. CDR3 nucleotide sequence: TGCAGCGTTGAAGGGCGGAACGAGCAGTACTTC.